This T cell receptor (beta chain) was documented in a study of beta chain features in type 1 diabetes. This clone showed up just a few times. Its matching antigen is unknown. Broader study findings: Type 1 diabetes patients had moderately but significantly shorter TCRB CDR3s in all four CD4+ subsets. With patients and controls alike, PCR might favor shorter templates to an equal degree.

Every bit of the isolated RNA underwent reverse transcription, so sequencing read expressed TCRB transcripts. Here immunoSEQ multiplex PCR was the method, and the copy in TCRdb shows in-frame clones only, minus some. The repertoire holds 600,000 to 700,000 clones, 9.5% to 15% seen once, with around 0.12% in the top ten. From germline, CDR1 is SGHNT and CDR2 YYREEE (reference sequence). This CDR3 spans 17 amino acids. V dropped 3 bases and J dropped 0; count of bases not matched to a gene: 8. This chain uses TRBV5-4 with TRBJ1-3, with 8 bases aligning to TRBD1. Sequencing input: naive CD4+ T cells from blood. The source is a man aged 25-40 years with type 1 diabetes. This chain's CDR3 is CASSSGQGSSSGNTIYF. The CDR3 DNA is TGTGCCAGCAGCTCTGGACAGGGCTCGAGCTCTGGAAACACCATATATTTT.